This T cell receptor beta chain is from a study of T cell repertoires in cytomegalovirus infection. Study overall: Matching HLA type, along with CMV infection, was indicated by public TCR beta signatures.

V was trimmed by 0 bases and J by 3 bases, leaving 11 bases between them. The CDR3 extends over 16 amino acids. Germline lookup yields CDR1 ENHRY and CDR2 SYGVKD. This clonotype turned up a few times. MiXCR was run by TCRdb on the reads, yielding one entry per CDR3 protein. This sample has under 800,000 distinct CDR3 sequences, with about 24% found just once. The source material was CD8+ T cells from PBMCs. This chain uses TRBV10-3 with TRBJ2-2; a weak D match, TRBD1 (5 bases). The source of this sequence is a human donor in good health (CMV status not recorded). Some clones in this sample may be carry-over from other donors' samples. The CDR3 region has the DNA TGTGCCATCAGTGAGTCACCAGGGATGGACACCGGGGAGCTGTTTTTT. Its protein product is CAISESPGMDTGELFF.